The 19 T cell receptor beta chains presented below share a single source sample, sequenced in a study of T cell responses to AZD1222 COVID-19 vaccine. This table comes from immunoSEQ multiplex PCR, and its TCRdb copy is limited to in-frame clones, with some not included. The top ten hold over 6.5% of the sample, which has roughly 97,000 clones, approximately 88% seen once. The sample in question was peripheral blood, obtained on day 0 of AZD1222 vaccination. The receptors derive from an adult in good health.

The CDR3 is CASSPAPLGGEQFF. CDR3 sequence (DNA): TGTGCCAGCAGTCCCGCCCCCTTAGGTGGTGAGCAGTTCTTC. V usage is TRBV28 and J usage is TRBJ2-1; D uncertain. V was trimmed by 5 bases and J by 9 bases, leaving 17 bases between them. Germline V gene lookup returns CDR1 MDHEN and CDR2 SYDVKM. The CDR3 sequence is 14 residues long. Looking up the rest from reference TRBV28 and TRBJ2-1 gives the full variable domain: DVKVTQSSRYLVKRTGEKVFLECVQDMDHENMFWYRQDPGLGLRLIYFSYDVKMKEKGDIPEGYSVSREKKERFSLILESASTNQTSMYLCASSPAPLGGEQFFGPGTRLTVL.

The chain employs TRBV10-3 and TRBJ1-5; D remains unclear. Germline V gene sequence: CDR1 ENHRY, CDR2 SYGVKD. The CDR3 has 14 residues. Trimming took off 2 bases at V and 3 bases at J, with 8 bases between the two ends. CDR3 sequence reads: CAISEGYPNQPQHF. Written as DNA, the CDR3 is TGTGCCATCAGTGAGGGGTACCCCAATCAGCCCCAGCATTTT.

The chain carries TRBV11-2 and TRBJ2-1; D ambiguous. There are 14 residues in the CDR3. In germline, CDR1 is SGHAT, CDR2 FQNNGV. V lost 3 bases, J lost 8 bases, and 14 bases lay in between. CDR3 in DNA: TGTGCCAGCAGCTTGGGTGGGTCCGGCGATGAGCAGTTCTTC. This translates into CASSLGGSGDEQFF.

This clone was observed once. The CDR3 here is CASSLAGSNSGNTIYF. The CDR3 DNA sequence: TGCGCCAGCAGCTTGGCGGGTTCAAACTCTGGAAACACCATATATTTT. The rearrangement joins TRBV5-1 to TRBJ1-3; D call uncertain. Germline CDR1 SGHRS, CDR2 YFSETQ. The germline V and J ends were trimmed by 0 bases and 0 bases, with 10 bases remaining between them. This CDR3 is 16 amino acids long.

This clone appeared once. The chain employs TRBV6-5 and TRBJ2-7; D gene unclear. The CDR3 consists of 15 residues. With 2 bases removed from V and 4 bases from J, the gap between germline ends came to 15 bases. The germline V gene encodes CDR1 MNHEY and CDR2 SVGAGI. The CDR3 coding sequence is TGTGCCAGCAGTTACCTCCCTCGACGGGCGTACGAGCAGTACTTC. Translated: CASSYLPRRAYEQYF.

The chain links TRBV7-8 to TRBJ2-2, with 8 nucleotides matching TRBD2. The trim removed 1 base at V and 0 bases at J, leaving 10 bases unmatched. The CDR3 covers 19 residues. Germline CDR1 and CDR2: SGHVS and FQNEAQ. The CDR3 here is CASSLELAGGIPNTGELFF. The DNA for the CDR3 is TGTGCCAGCAGCTTAGAACTGGCGGGAGGAATTCCGAACACCGGGGAGCTGTTTTTT.

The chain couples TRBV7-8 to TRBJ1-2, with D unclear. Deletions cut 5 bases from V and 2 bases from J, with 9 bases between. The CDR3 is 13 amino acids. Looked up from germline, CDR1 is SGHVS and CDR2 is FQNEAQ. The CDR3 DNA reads TGTGCCAGCAGCCGTGACGTAAACTATGGCTACACCTTC. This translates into CASSRDVNYGYTF. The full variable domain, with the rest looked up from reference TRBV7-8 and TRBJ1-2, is GAGVSQSPRYKVAKRGQDVALRCDPISGHVSLFWYQQALGQGPEFLTYFQNEAQLDKSGLPSDRFFAERPEGSVSTLKIQRTQQEDSAVYLCASSRDVNYGYTFGSGTRLTVV.

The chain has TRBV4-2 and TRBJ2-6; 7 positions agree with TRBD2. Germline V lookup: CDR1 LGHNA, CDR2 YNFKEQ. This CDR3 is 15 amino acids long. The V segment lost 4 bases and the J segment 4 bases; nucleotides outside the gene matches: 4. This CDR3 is CASSLSGTGANVLTF. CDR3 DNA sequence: TGTGCCAGCAGCCTGAGCGGGACCGGGGCCAACGTCCTGACTTTC.

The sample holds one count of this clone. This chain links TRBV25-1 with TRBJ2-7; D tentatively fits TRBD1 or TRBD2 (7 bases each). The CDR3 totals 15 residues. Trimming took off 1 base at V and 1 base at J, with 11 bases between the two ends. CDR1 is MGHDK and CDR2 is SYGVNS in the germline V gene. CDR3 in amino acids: CASSEFQGGSYEQYF. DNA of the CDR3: TGTGCCAGCAGTGAATTTCAGGGGGGGTCCTACGAGCAGTACTTC.

This chain's CDR3 is CASSPSGSNTGELFF. DNA for the CDR3: TGTGCCAGCAGCCCTAGCGGATCGAACACCGGGGAGCTGTTTTTT. The chain recombines TRBV7-7 with TRBJ2-2, with TRBD2 matching over 7 bases. This CDR3 is 15 amino acids long. With V trimmed by 5 bases and J by 0 bases, 3 bases remained unmatched. Germline CDR1 and CDR2: SSHAT and FNYEAQ (reference sequence).

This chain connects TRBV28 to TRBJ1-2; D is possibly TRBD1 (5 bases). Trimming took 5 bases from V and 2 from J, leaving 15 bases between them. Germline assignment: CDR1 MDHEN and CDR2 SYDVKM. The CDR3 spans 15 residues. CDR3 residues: CASSTLSGGNYGYTF. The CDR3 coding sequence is TGTGCCAGCAGTACCCTGTCCGGGGGAAACTATGGCTACACCTTC.

The CDR3, as DNA: TGTGCCAGCTCACCACCGACTAGCCCGAGGAACGAGCAGTACTTC. Residues: CASSPPTSPRNEQYF. The genes are TRBV18 and TRBJ2-7, with 7 bases fitting TRBD2. Germline loops: CDR1 KGHSH, CDR2 LQKENI. This CDR3 has 15 amino acids. Losses at the gene ends were 0 bases for V and 5 bases for J; bases not matched to a gene: 7.

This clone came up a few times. The CDR3 sequence is CASKYPKGYGYTF. DNA for the CDR3: TGTGCCAGCAAGTATCCTAAGGGCTATGGCTACACCTTC. The chain links TRBV12-3 or TRBV12-4 to TRBJ1-2; D is uncertain. The CDR3 covers 13 residues. Trimming removed 7 bases from V and 4 bases from J, with 13 bases in between.

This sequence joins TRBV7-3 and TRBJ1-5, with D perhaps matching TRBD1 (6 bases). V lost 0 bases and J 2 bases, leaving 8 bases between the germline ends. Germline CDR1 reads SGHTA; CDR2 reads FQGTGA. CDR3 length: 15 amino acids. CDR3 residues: CASSLTSGGNQPQHF. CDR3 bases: TGTGCCAGCAGCTTAACGTCAGGGGGCAATCAGCCCCAGCATTTT.

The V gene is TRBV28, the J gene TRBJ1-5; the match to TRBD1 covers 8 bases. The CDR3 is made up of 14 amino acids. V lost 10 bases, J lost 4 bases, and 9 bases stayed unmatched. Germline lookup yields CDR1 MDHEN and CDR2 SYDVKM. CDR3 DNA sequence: TGTGCCACTAACAGGGGGATCTGGAATCAGCCCCAGCATTTT. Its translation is CATNRGIWNQPQHF.

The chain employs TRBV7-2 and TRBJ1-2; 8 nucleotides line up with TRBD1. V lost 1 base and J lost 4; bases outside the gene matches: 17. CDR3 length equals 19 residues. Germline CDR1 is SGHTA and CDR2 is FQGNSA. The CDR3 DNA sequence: TGTGCCAGCAGCTTAGTCCCCCGACCCGGTCAGGGGGCGAGCTATGGCTACACCTTC. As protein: CASSLVPRPGQGASYGYTF. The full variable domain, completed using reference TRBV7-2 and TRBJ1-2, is GAGVSQSPSNKVTEKGKDVELRCDPISGHTALYWYRQSLGQGLEFLIYFQGNSAPDKSGLPSDRFSAERTGGSVSTLTIQRTQQEDSAVYLCASSLVPRPGQGASYGYTFGSGTRLTVV.

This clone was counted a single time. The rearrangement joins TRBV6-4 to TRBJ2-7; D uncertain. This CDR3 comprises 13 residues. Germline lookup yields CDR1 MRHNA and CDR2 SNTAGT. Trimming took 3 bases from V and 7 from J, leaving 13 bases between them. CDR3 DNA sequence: TGTGCCAGCAGTGAACGGGTGCTGGGTGAGCAGTACTTC. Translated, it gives CASSERVLGEQYF.

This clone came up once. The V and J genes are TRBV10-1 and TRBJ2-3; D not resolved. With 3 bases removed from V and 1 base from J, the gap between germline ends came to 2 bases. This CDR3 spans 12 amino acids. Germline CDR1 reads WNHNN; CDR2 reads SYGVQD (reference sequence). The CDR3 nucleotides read TGCGCCAGCAGTGATGGCACAGATACGCAGTATTTT. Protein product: CASSDGTDTQYF.

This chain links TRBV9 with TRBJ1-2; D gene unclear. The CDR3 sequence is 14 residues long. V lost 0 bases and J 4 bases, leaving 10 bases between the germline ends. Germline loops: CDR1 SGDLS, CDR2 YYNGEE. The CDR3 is CASSVAGGGYGYTF. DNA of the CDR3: TGTGCCAGCAGCGTAGCGGGAGGAGGCTATGGCTACACCTTC.